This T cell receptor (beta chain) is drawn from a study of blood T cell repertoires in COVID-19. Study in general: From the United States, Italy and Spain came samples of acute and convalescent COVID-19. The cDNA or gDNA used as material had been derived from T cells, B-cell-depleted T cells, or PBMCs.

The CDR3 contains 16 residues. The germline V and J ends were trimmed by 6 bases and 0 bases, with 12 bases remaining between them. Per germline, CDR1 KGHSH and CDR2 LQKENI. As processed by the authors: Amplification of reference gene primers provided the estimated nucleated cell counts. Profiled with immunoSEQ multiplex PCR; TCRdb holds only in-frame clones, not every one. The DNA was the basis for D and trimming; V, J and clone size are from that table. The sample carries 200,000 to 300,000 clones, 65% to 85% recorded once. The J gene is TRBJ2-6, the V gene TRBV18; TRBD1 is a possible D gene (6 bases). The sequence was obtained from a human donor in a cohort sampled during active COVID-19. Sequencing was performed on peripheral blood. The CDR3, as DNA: TGTGCCAGCTCTTCACAGGGTTACTCTGGGGCCAACGTCCTGACTTTC. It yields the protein CASSSQGYSGANVLTF.